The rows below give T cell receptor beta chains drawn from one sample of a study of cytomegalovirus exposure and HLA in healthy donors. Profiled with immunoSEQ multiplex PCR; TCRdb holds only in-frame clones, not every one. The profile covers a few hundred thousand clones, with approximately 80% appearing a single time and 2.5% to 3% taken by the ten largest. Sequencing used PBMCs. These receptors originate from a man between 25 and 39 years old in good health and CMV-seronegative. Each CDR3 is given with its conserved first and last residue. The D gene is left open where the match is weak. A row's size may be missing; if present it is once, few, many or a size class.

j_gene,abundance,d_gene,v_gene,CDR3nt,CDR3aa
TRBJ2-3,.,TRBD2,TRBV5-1,TGCGCCAGCAGCACCGCGGGGGTTAACACAGATACGCAGTATTTT,CASSTAGVNTDTQYF
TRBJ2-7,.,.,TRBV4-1,TGCGCCAGCAGCCAAGATCCATACGAGCAGTACTTC,CASSQDPYEQYF
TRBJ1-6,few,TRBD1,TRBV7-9,TGTGCCAGCAGCCTAGTGGGACAGGGTAATTCACCCCTCCACTTT,CASSLVGQGNSPLHF
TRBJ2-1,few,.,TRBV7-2,TGTGCCAGCAGCCCCAGGGATTCCCAGTTCTTC,CASSPRDSQFF
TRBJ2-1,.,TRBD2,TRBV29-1,TGCAGCGTTGCCCGAGCTACGGGGGGGCGAAATGAGCAGTTCTTC,CSVARATGGRNEQFF
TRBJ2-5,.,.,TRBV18,TGTGCCAGCTCACCTTTGGCGGTAGATCAAGAGACCCAGTACTTC,CASSPLAVDQETQYF
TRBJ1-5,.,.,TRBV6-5,TGTGCCAGCAGTCCCTCGAGCAGGGGCAATCAGCCCCAGCATTTT,CASSPSSRGNQPQHF
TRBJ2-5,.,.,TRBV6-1,TGTGCCAGCAGTCCCGGCCAAGAGACCCAGTACTTC,CASSPGQETQYF
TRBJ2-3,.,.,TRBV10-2,TGCGCCAGCAGTGATCTAGATACGCAGTATTTT,CASSDLDTQYF
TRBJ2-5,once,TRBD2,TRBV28,TGTGCCAGCAGTTTATCGGCGGGGGGCTATGAGACCCAGTACTTC,CASSLSAGGYETQYF
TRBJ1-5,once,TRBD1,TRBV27,TGTGCCAGCAGTTTAGAGGGGGCGAATGGTCAGCCCCAGCATTTT,CASSLEGANGQPQHF
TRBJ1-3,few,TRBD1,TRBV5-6,TGTGCCAGCAGCCCGGCCGACAGGGAGGACACCATATATTTT,CASSPADREDTIYF
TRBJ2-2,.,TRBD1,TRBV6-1,TGTGCCAGCAGTCCCCTGACAGGGTTTCCCGGGGAGCTGTTTTTT,CASSPLTGFPGELFF
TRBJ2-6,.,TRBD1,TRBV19,TGTGCCAGCCAGGACAGGAGCTCTGGGGCCAACGTCCTGACTTTC,CASQDRSSGANVLTF
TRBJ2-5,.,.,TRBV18,TGTGCCAGCTCACCACAATCTCAAGAGACCCAGTACTTC,CASSPQSQETQYF
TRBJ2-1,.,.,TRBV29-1,TGCAGCGTTGAAGGTGCTGAGGGGGGGAAGTCCTACAATGAGCAGTTCTTC,CSVEGAEGGKSYNEQFF
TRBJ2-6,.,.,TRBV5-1,TGCGCCAGCAGCTTAGGGGGAGCTGGGGCCAACGTCCTGACTTTC,CASSLGGAGANVLTF
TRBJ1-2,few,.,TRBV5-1,TGCGCCAGCAGCTTGGCCCCAGGAAATACCGGTGGCTACACCTTC,CASSLAPGNTGGYTF
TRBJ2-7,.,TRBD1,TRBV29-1,TGCAGCGCTACAGGGGGAATGTCCTACGAGCAGTACTTC,CSATGGMSYEQYF
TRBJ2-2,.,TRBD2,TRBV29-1,TGCAGCGTCTTAAGCGGGGGAACCGGGGAGCTGTTTTTT,CSVLSGGTGELFF
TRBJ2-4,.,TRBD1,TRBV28,TGTGCCAGCAGTGTACAGGGGGCGAGGGACATTCAGTACTTC,CASSVQGARDIQYF
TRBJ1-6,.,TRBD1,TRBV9,TGTGCCAGCAGCGTAGAGGGGACAGGAGGTAATTCACCCCTCCACTTT,CASSVEGTGGNSPLHF
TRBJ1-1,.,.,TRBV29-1,TGCAGCGTTGAGAGAATCACTGAAGCTTTCTTT,CSVERITEAFF
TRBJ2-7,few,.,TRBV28,TGTGCCAGCAGTTCCGCCCCCGGGGTGAGGGTTGCCTACGAGCAGTACTTC,CASSSAPGVRVAYEQYF
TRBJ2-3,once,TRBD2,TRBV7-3,TGTGCCAGCAGCTCCACGGGGGGGCCGACAGATACGCAGTATTTT,CASSSTGGPTDTQYF
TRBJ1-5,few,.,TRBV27,TGTGCCAGCAGCCTCACTCCGGGTGGATATCAGCCCCAGCATTTT,CASSLTPGGYQPQHF
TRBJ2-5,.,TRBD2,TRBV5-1,TGCGCCAGCAGCTCCCATGGGACTAGCGGGGTACGGACCCAGTACTTC,CASSSHGTSGVRTQYF
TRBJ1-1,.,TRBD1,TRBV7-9,TGTGCCAGCAGCCATCATGCGCTTGGGACAGAGAACACTGAAGCTTTCTTT,CASSHHALGTENTEAFF
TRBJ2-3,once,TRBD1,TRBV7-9,TGTGCCAGCAGCGAACTGGGACAGGGCACAGATACGCAGTATTTT,CASSELGQGTDTQYF
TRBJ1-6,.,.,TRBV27,TGTGCCAGCAAGGCGGCAGTTAATTCACCCCTCCACTTT,CASKAAVNSPLHF
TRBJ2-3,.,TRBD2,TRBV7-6,TGTGCCAGCAGCAGTAGCGGGGGCATTAGCACAGATACGCAGTATTTT,CASSSSGGISTDTQYF
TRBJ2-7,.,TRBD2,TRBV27,TGTGCCAGCAGTTCCCCGGGACTAGGGGTCGACGAGCAGTACTTC,CASSSPGLGVDEQYF
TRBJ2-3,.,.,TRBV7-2,TGTGCCAGCAGCCCGGGGGTTAGCGGCACAGATACGCAGTATTTT,CASSPGVSGTDTQYF
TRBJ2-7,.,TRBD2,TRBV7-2,TGTGCCAGCAGCGTTAGCGGGGGGGCGGGAGAGCAGTACTTC,CASSVSGGAGEQYF
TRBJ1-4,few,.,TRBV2,TGTGCCAGCAGTGGGGAGGGTAACAATGAAAAACTGTTTTTT,CASSGEGNNEKLFF
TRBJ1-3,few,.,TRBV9,TGTGCCAGCAGCGTAGAGCGGGGAAGCTCTGGAAACACCATATATTTT,CASSVERGSSGNTIYF
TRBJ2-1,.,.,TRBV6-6,TGTGCCAGCAGTTTCAGGTGGGATGAGCAGTTCTTC,CASSFRWDEQFF
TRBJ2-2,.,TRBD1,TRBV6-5,TGTGCCAGCAGTTCGCCGGGACAGGGTAACACCGGGGAGCTGTTTTTT,CASSSPGQGNTGELFF
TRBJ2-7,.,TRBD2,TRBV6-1,TGTGCCAGCAGTGAAGCGCGGGGGTACGAGCAGTACTTC,CASSEARGYEQYF
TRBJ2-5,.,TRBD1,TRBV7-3,TGTGCCAGCAGCCTTAACTCAGGGGGCCATGGGGAGACCCAGTACTTC,CASSLNSGGHGETQYF
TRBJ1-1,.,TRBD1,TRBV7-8,TGTGCCAGCAGCCCGAACAGGGGGCGTTTCTCGGACACTGAAGCTTTCTTT,CASSPNRGRFSDTEAFF
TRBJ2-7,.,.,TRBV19,TGTGCCAGTAGTATAGTCAACAGAGGGGAGCAGTACTTC,CASSIVNRGEQYF
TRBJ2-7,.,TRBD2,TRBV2,TGTGCCAGCAGTGAGAGCGGGGGCTCCTACGAGCAGTACTTC,CASSESGGSYEQYF
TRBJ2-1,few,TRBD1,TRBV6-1,TGTGCCAGCAGTACGACAGGGGTCGGGTTCTTC,CASSTTGVGFF
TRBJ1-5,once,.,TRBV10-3,TGTGCCATCAGTGAGTCTCACAGGGAGGGACAGCCCCAGCATTTT,CAISESHREGQPQHF
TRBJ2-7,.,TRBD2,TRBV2,TGTGCCAGCAAGACTAGCGGGGGGCTATACGAGCAGTACTTC,CASKTSGGLYEQYF
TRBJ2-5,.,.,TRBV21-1,TGTGCCAGCAGCAAAGACCAGGCAGGGGTACTGCAAGAGACCCAGTACTTC,CASSKDQAGVLQETQYF
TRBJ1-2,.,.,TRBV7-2,TGTGCCAGCAGCTTACCTCTGGGAGCGGGCTACACCTTC,CASSLPLGAGYTF